This is a list of T cell receptor beta chains from one sample in a study of T-cell memory formation after mild COVID-19. TCRdb ran MiXCR on the 5' RACE reads and lists one entry per CDR3 protein. The sample carries about 620,000 distinct CDR3 sequences, roughly 18% recorded once. The source material was PBMCs or a T cell subset sorted from them (not recorded which). The origin of the receptors is an adult woman who had mild COVID-19 (a few samples of this study predate the infection). Cell type and time point are not known. Both conserved end residues are part of each CDR3. D genes are given only for firm matches. Not all rows give a size; the values are once, few, many and, for expanded clones, a class.

NA TRBJ2-1 NA TRBV5-6 TGTGCCAGCAGGACTATCCTCCTGACGGTGAACAATGAGCAGTTCTTC CASRTILLTVNNEQFF
NA TRBJ2-6 NA TRBV27 TGTGCCAGCAGTCAGTCTCACCCCTCTGGGGCCAACGTCCTGACTTTC CASSQSHPSGANVLTF
TRBD1 TRBJ2-1 NA TRBV24-1 TGTGCCACCAGTGACCGGGACAGATACTACAATGAGCAGTTCTTC CATSDRDRYYNEQFF
NA TRBJ2-3 NA TRBV7-9 TGTGCCAGCAGCTCCGAATTAAGCACAGATACGCAGTATTTT CASSSELSTDTQYF
TRBD1 TRBJ2-7 few TRBV12-3/TRBV12-4 TGTGCCAGCAGCCTCAGGGGGGACAGGGGCCACGAGCAGTACTTC CASSLRGDRGHEQYF
TRBD1 TRBJ1-5 NA TRBV2 TGTGCCAGCCCTGACAGGGCCCTCTTATATAGCAATCAGCCCCAGCATTTT CASPDRALLYSNQPQHF
NA TRBJ1-5 NA TRBV12-3/TRBV12-4 TGTGCCAGCAGTCCACGGGGGTCTATTCAGCCCCAGCATTTT CASSPRGSIQPQHF
NA TRBJ1-5 few TRBV12-3/TRBV12-4 TGTGCCAGCACCCTGGGCCCCTCGGGGCAGCCCCAGCATTTT CASTLGPSGQPQHF
TRBD1 TRBJ2-1 many TRBV11-2 TGTGCCAGCAGCTCCTCGGACAGGGGCGACAATGAGCAGTTCTTC CASSSSDRGDNEQFF
NA TRBJ2-7 many TRBV18 TGTGCCAGCTCACAGTCCCGGGACACCTCCCGCCCCTACGAGCAGTACTTC CASSQSRDTSRPYEQYF
TRBD1 TRBJ1-5 few TRBV20-1 TGCAGTGCGGGACGACAGGGAAATCAGCCCCAGCATTTT CSAGRQGNQPQHF
TRBD2 TRBJ2-3 few TRBV7-2 TGTGCCAGCAGCTCTAGCGGATTTTTTGGGGGCACAGATACGCAGTATTTT CASSSSGFFGGTDTQYF
NA TRBJ2-1 NA TRBV20-1 TGCAGTGCAACGGGCGCAACCAATGAGCAGTTCTTC CSATGATNEQFF
TRBD2 TRBJ2-3 few TRBV4-3 TGCGCCAGCAGCCCCAGACTAGCGGGGCACACAGATACGCAGTATTTT CASSPRLAGHTDTQYF
TRBD1 TRBJ2-5 many TRBV29-1 TGCAGCACCCACGACAGGGGCTCTGGGCAAGAGACCCAGTACTTC CSTHDRGSGQETQYF
NA TRBJ1-1 NA TRBV6-6 TGTGCCAGCAGTTCCGAAAGGTACACTGAAGCTTTCTTT CASSSERYTEAFF
TRBD2 TRBJ2-3 NA TRBV7-2 TGTGCCAGCAGCTTAGCCGGGACTAGGGGCACAGATACGCAGTATTTT CASSLAGTRGTDTQYF
NA TRBJ2-7 NA TRBV5-5 TGTGCCAGCAGCCCGGACCGGGGGTTTTTGGACTACGAGCAGTACTTC CASSPDRGFLDYEQYF
TRBD1 TRBJ1-1 NA TRBV18 TGTGCCAGCTCACGGGACAGGGATATGAGCACTGAAGCTTTCTTT CASSRDRDMSTEAFF
NA TRBJ2-2 many TRBV4-3 TGCGCCAGCAGCGGCCTATGGGTGGGCGGGGAGCTGTTTTTT CASSGLWVGGELFF
NA TRBJ1-3 few TRBV19 TGTGCCAGTAGTACTTACGGAAACACCATATATTTT CASSTYGNTIYF
TRBD1 TRBJ2-7 many TRBV7-3 TGTGCCAGCAGCTTAGCAGGGGGCCAATACGAGCAGTACTTC CASSLAGGQYEQYF
NA TRBJ2-3 NA TRBV18 TGTGCCAGCTCACCAATCACGACAACGGCTTCACGAACGAGGGATACGCAGTATTTT CASSPITTTASRTRDTQYF
TRBD1 TRBJ2-5 NA TRBV6-1 TGTGCCAGCATTCGGGACAGGGGCCGAGAGACCCAGTACTTC CASIRDRGRETQYF
NA TRBJ1-5 NA TRBV12-3/TRBV12-4 TGTGCCAGCAACCGGTATAGCAATCAGCCCCAGCATTTT CASNRYSNQPQHF
NA TRBJ2-2 few TRBV7-8 TGTGCCAGCAGCATCGGGGAGCTGTTTTTT CASSIGELFF
TRBD1 TRBJ1-6 NA TRBV12-3/TRBV12-4 TGTGCCAGCAGTTTTGGACAGGGACCCTCACCCCTCCACTTT CASSFGQGPSPLHF
NA TRBJ2-1 few TRBV4-3 TGCGCCAGCAGCCAAGTTGGTTACGACGGGGCAAGCTCCTACAATGAGCAGTTCTTC CASSQVGYDGASSYNEQFF
TRBD1 TRBJ1-2 many TRBV5-4 TGTGCCAGCAGCGCCACCGGGACAGGGACCTATGGCTACACCTTC CASSATGTGTYGYTF
TRBD1 TRBJ1-2 few TRBV7-2 TGTGCCAGCAGCTGGGACAGGGACTATGGCTACACCTTC CASSWDRDYGYTF
TRBD2 TRBJ2-7 NA TRBV4-2 TGTGCCAGCAGCCAAGAAGTTGGCGGGAGCTACGAGCAGTACTTC CASSQEVGGSYEQYF
NA TRBJ1-4 few TRBV15 TGTGCCACCGTCAAGGGGCGCGGAGAAAAACTGTTTTTT CATVKGRGEKLFF
NA TRBJ1-5 few TRBV15 TGTGCCACCAGCAGAGCGCGTACAAGCTCCGCAATCATGCCCCAGCATTTT CATSRARTSSAIMPQHF
NA TRBJ1-1 many TRBV7-2 TGTGCCAGCAGCCCCGGGACGGGAATGAACACTGAAGCTTTCTTT CASSPGTGMNTEAFF
TRBD1 TRBJ1-2 few TRBV6-5 TGTGCCAGCAGTTACTCGCGGCGGACAGGGGGATTCGCAGGCTACACCTTC CASSYSRRTGGFAGYTF
NA TRBJ2-1 NA TRBV11-3 TGTGCCAGCAGCTTACAGCGGGAAGGGGGGCAGTTCTTC CASSLQREGGQFF
NA TRBJ2-3 NA TRBV4-3 TGCGCCAGCAGCCAAGATGTGTGGGCGGATACGCAGTATTTT CASSQDVWADTQYF
TRBD2 TRBJ2-7 NA TRBV5-1 TGCGCCAGCAGCTTGGCTGGTAGCGGGGGCTACGAGCAGTACTTC CASSLAGSGGYEQYF
TRBD2 TRBJ2-6 few TRBV27 TGTGCCAGCCAGAGGACTAGCGGGAAGGCCGGGGCCAACGTCCTGACTTTC CASQRTSGKAGANVLTF
NA TRBJ2-1 NA TRBV15 TGTGCCACCAGCAGAGATCTTGAACAGTTCTTC CATSRDLEQFF
NA TRBJ2-7 NA TRBV12-3/TRBV12-4 TGTGCCAGCAGCGCCCAGCGGAGCCTGTTGGATCAGTACTTC CASSAQRSLLDQYF
NA TRBJ2-3 NA TRBV18 TGTGCCAGCTCACCCCCTGGGGAGGATACGCAGTATTTT CASSPPGEDTQYF
NA TRBJ2-3 NA TRBV5-1 TGCGCCAGCAGCTTGGAGTGGGCAGGCCTTACTAGCACAGATACGCAGTATTTT CASSLEWAGLTSTDTQYF
TRBD2 TRBJ2-7 NA TRBV7-8 TGTGCCAGCAGCCCGAGCCGCCTAGCGGGGGGGAGGAACGAGCAGTACTTC CASSPSRLAGGRNEQYF
NA TRBJ1-2 NA TRBV25-1 TGTGCCAGCAGTGAATGGGGATATGGCTACACCTTC CASSEWGYGYTF
NA TRBJ1-2 NA TRBV7-9 TGTGCCAGCAGCTCCCTGGGGGCCTTGAACTATGGCTACACCTTC CASSSLGALNYGYTF